This paragraph reports one T cell receptor beta chain. Its antigen is not identified. The data derive from a study of CD8+ T cells in alopecia areata. Study-wide context: Tofacitinib continued for 6 to 18 months and was then withheld for 6 months.

Sorted out of PBMCs were CD4+ T cells and CD8+ T cells. Broader study findings: Resident alphabeta T-cell populations of normal skin are likewise subject to sequencing in scalp samples.

Deletions cut 0 bases from V and 0 bases from J, with 2 bases between. The CDR3 is 13 amino acids. CDR1 is SEHNR and CDR2 is FQNEAQ in the germline V gene (reference sequence). Extraction and reverse transcription of RNA yielded cDNA as the sequencing template. The assay was immunoSEQ multiplex PCR, and TCRdb's table has in-frame clones only and misses some. The table lists about 190,000 clones, just under 60% of them singletons. This TCR was sampled from a human donor with alopecia areata. This specimen was CD4+ T cells sorted from blood, taken at week 0. This chain joins TRBV7-9 and TRBJ1-1, with D unresolved. The CDR3 DNA sequence: TGTGCCAGCAGCTTAGCCCTGAACACTGAAGCTTTCTTT. Translation: CASSLALNTEAFF.